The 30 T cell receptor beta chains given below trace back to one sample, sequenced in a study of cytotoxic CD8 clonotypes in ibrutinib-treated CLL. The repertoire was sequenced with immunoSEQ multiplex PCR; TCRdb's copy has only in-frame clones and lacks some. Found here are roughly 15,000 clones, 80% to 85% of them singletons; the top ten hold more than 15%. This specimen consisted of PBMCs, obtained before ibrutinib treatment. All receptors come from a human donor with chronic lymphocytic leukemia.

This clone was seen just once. CDR3 sequence: CAGNGQGAYNEQFF. In DNA, the CDR3 is TGTGCCGGTAATGGACAGGGGGCTTACAATGAGCAGTTCTTC. J is TRBJ2-1 and V is TRBV7-9; 11 nucleotides line up with TRBD1. V lost 11 bases to trimming and J lost 4 bases; unmatched junction nucleotides: 7. The length of the CDR3 is 14 residues. Looked up from germline, CDR1 is SEHNR and CDR2 is FQNEAQ (reference sequence).

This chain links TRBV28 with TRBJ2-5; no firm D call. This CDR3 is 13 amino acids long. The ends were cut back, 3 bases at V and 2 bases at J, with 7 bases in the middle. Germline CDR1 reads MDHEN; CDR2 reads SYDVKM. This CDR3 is CASSLVLQETQYF. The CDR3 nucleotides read TGTGCCAGCAGTTTGGTGCTGCAAGAGACCCAGTACTTC.

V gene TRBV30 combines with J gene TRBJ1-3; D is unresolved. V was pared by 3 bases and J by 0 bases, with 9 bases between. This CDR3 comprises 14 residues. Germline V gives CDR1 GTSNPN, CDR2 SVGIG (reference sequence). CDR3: CAWRKDRSGNTIYF. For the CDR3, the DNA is TGTGCCTGGAGAAAAGACCGCTCTGGAAACACCATATATTTT.

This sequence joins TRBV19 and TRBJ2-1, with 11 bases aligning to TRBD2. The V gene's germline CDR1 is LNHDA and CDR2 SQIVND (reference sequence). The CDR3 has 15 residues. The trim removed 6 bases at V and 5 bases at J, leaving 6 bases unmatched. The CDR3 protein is CASSVLAGVDNEQFF. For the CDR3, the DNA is TGTGCCAGTAGCGTACTAGCGGGAGTAGACAATGAGCAGTTCTTC.

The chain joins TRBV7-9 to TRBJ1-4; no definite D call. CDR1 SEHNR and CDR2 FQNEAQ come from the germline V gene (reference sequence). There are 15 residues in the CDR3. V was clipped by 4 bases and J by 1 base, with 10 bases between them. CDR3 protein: CASSYGEETNEKLFF. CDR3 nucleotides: TGTGCCAGCAGCTATGGGGAGGAAACTAATGAAAAACTGTTTTTT.

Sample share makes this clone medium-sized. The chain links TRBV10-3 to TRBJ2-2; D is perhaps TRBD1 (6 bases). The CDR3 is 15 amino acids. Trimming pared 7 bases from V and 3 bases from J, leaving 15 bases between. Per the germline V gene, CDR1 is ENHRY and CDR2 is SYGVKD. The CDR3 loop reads CAIKGVGQHTGELFF. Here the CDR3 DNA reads TGTGCCATCAAGGGGGTGGGCCAGCACACCGGGGAGCTGTTTTTT.

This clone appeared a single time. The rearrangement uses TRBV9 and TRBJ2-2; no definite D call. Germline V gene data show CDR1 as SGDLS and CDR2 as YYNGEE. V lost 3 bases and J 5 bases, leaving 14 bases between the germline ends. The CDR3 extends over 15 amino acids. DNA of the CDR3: TGTGCCAGCAGCGGGGCCGTTATTAGTACCGGGGAGCTGTTTTTT. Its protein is CASSGAVISTGELFF.

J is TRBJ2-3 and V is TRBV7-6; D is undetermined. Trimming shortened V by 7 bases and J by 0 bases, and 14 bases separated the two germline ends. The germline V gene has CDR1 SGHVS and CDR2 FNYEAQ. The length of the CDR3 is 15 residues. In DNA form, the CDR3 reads TGTGCCAGCACCCCGCGAATCTCTAGCACAGATACGCAGTATTTT. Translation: CASTPRISSTDTQYF.

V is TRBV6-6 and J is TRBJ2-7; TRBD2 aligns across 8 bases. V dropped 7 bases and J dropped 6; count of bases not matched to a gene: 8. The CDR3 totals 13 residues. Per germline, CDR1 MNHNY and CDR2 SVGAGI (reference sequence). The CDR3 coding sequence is TGTGCCAGCACCGACGCGGGGGGTCGCGAGCAGTACTTC. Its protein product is CASTDAGGREQYF.

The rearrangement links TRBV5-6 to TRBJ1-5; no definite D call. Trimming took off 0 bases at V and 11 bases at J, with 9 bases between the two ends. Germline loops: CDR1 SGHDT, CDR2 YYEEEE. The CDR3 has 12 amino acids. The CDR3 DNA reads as TGTGCCAGCAGCTTGGGCGAGGCGGCCCAGCATTTT. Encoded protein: CASSLGEAAQHF.

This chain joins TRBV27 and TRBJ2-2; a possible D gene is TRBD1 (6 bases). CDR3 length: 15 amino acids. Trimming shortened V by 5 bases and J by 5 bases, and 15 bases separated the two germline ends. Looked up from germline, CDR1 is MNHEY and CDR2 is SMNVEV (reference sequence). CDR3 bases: TGTGCCAGCAGTCGAGGACAGATGGGGACCGGGGAGCTGTTTTTT. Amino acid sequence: CASSRGQMGTGELFF.

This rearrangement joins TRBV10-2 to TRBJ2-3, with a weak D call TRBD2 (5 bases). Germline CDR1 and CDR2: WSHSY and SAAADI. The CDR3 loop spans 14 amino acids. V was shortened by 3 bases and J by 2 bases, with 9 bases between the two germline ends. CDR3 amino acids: CASSDEADTDTQYF. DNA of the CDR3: TGCGCCAGCAGTGACGAAGCGGACACAGATACGCAGTATTTT.

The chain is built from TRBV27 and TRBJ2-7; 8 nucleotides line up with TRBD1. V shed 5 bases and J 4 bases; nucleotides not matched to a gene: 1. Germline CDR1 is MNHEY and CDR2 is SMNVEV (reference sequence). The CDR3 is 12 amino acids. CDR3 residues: CASSRQGYEQYF. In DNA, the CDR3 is TGTGCCAGCAGTCGACAGGGGTACGAGCAGTACTTC.

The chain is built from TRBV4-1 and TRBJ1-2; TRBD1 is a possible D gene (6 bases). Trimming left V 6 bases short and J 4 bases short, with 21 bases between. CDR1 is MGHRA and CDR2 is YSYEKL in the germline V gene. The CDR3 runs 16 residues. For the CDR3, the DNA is TGCGCCAGCAGTCTAGCCTCAGGGGACGTCGGCTATGGCTACACCTTC. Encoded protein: CASSLASGDVGYGYTF.

For the CDR3, the DNA is TGTGCCAGCAGTGACAACTATGGCTACACCTTC. Its translation is CASSDNYGYTF. The chain couples TRBV6-1 to TRBJ1-2; D is unclear. CDR1 is MNHNS and CDR2 is SASEGT in the germline V gene. This CDR3 contains 11 residues. V was shortened by 3 bases and J by 2 bases, with 1 base between the two germline ends.

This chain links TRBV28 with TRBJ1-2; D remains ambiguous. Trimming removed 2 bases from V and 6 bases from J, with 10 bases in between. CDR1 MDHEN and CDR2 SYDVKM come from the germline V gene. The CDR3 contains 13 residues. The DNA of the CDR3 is TGTGCCAGCAGTTTACTCGATAGGGATGGCTACACCTTC. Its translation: CASSLLDRDGYTF.

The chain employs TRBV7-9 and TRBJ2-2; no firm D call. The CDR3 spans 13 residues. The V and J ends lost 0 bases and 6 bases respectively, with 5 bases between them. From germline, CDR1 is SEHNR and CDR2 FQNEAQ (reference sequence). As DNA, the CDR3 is TGTGCCAGCAGCTTAGCGGCGGCCGGGGAGCTGTTTTTT. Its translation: CASSLAAAGELFF.

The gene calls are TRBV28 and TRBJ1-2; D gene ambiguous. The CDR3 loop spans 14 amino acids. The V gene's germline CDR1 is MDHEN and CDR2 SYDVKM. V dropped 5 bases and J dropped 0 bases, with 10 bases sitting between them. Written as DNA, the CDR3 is TGTGCCAGCAGTGCGGACGGCTCTAACTATGGCTACACCTTC. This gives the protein CASSADGSNYGYTF.

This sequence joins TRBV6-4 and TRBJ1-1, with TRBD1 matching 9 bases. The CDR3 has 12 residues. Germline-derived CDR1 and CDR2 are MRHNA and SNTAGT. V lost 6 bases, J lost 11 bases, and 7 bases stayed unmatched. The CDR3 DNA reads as TGTGCCAGCAGAACGGGACAGGGTATCGCTTTCTTT. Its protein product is CASRTGQGIAFF.

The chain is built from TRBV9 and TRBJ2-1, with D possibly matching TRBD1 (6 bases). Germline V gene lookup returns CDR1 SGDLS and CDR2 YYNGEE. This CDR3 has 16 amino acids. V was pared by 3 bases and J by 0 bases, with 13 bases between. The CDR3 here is CASSEQGFSSYNEQFF. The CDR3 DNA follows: TGTGCCAGCAGCGAACAGGGATTCAGCTCCTACAATGAGCAGTTCTTC.

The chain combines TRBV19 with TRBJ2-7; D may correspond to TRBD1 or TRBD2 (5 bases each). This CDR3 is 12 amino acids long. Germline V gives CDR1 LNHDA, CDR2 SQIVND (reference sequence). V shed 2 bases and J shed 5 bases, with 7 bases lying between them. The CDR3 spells CASSIRGDEQYF. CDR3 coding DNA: TGTGCCAGTAGTATAAGGGGAGACGAGCAGTACTTC. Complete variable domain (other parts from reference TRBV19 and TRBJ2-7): DGGITQSPKYLFRKEGQNVTLSCEQNLNHDAMYWYRQDPGQGLRLIYYSQIVNDFQKGDIAEGYSVSREKKESFPLTVTSAQKNPTAFYLCASSIRGDEQYFGPGTRLTVT.

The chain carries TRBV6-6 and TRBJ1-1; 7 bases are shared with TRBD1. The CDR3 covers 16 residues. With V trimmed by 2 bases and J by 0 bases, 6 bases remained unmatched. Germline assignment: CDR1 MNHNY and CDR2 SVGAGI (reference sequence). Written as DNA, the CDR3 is TGTGCCAGCAGTTACCCGGCAGGGGGGATGAACACTGAAGCTTTCTTT. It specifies CASSYPAGGMNTEAFF.

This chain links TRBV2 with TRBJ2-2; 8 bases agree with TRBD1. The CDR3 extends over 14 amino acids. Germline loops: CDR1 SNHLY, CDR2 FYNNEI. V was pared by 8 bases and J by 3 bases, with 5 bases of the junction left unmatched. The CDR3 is CASGQGEDTGELFF. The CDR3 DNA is TGTGCCAGCGGACAGGGCGAGGACACCGGGGAGCTGTTTTTT.

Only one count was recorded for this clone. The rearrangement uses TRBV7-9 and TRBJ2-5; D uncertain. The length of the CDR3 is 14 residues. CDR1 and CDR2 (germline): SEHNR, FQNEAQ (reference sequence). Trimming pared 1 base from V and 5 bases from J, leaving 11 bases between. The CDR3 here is CASSLESLWETQYF. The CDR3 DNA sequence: TGTGCCAGCAGCTTAGAGTCTCTATGGGAGACCCAGTACTTC.

CDR3 sequence reads: CASSLFGDNSPLHF. In DNA, the CDR3 is TGTGCCAGCAGCTTGTTTGGGGATAATTCACCCCTCCACTTT. The chain is built from TRBV7-9 and TRBJ1-6, with D unclear. Looked up from germline, CDR1 is SEHNR and CDR2 is FQNEAQ (reference sequence). V was clipped by 3 bases and J by 5 bases, with 8 bases between them. This CDR3 contains 14 residues.

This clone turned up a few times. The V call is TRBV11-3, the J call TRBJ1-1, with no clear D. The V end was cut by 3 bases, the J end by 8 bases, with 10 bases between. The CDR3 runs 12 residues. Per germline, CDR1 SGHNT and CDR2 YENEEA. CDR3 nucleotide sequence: TGTGCCAGCAGCTTGGCGGACGGGGAAGCTTTCTTT. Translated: CASSLADGEAFF.

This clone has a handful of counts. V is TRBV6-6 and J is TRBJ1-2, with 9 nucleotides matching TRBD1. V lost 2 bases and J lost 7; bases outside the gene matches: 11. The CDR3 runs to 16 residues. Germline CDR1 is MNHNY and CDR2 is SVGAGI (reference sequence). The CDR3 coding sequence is TGTGCCAGCAGTTACCTGACAGGGGGTTTATCGACTGGCTACACCTTC. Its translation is CASSYLTGGLSTGYTF.

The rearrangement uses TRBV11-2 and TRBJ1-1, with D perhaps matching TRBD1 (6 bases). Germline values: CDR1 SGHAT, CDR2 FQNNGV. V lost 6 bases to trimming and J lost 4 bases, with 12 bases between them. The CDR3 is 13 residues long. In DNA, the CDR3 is TGTGCCAGCAGTCTTACAGGGCTCACTGAAGCTTTCTTT. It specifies CASSLTGLTEAFF.

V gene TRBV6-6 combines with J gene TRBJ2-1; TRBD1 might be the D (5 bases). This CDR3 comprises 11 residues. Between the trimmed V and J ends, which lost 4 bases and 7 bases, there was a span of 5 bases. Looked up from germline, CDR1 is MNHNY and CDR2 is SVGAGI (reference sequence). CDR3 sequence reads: CASSSGNEQFF. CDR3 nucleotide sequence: TGTGCCAGCAGTTCAGGGAATGAGCAGTTCTTC.

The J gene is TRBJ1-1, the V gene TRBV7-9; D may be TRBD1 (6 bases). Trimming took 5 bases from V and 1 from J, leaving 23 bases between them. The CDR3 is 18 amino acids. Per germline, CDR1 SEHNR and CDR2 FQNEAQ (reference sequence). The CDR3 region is CASSINRASKIKNTEAFF. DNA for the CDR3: TGTGCCAGCAGCATCAACAGGGCATCCAAAATCAAGAACACTGAAGCTTTCTTT.